The 13 T cell receptor beta chains below all came from one sample that was sequenced in a study of T cell responses to AZD1222 COVID-19 vaccine (dated by TCRdb to about 2021). Sample time point, as interpreted from the label and publication: baseline before first vaccination. The sample's treatment or condition, from its label and the paper: meningococcal conjugate vaccine given as trial control. The library was built by means of the immunoSEQ multiplex PCR assay. TCRdb provides this immuneACCESS table in a form limited to in-frame rearrangements. Some clones are lacking; in checked studies, under half of them reflect an unresolved V gene, and why the rest are absent is not known. The sample profile shows tens of thousands of clones; around four fifths of them were found once. Of the sample, around 20% is held by the ten largest clones. Source: peripheral blood, taken on day 0 of MenACWY control vaccination. The receptors here all came from an adult in good health.

The CDR3 loop reads CASSPLEVSSGNTIYF. In nucleotides, the CDR3 is TGTGCCAGCAGTCCATTGGAGGTATCCTCTGGAAACACCATATATTTT. The chain joins TRBV7-7 to TRBJ1-3, with no clear D. The V gene's germline CDR1 is SSHAT and CDR2 FNYEAQ (reference sequence). The CDR3 totals 16 residues. V was trimmed by 6 bases and J by 0 bases, leaving 15 bases between them.

J is TRBJ2-3 and V is TRBV7-8; possibly TRBD1 for D (6 bases). V lost 5 bases and J lost 5, with 23 bases in between. This CDR3 spans 17 amino acids. Germline CDR1 SGHVS, CDR2 FQNEAQ. CDR3 in amino acids: CASSPTTGTRVGDTQYF. CDR3 in DNA: TGTGCCAGCAGCCCAACGACCGGGACAAGGGTAGGAGATACGCAGTATTTT.

The chain recombines TRBV5-8 with TRBJ2-1; D remains ambiguous. Germline CDR1 reads SGHTS; CDR2 reads YDEGEE. The CDR3 is 16 residues long. The V gene lost 4 bases and the J gene lost 4 bases, with 18 bases spanning the gap. The CDR3 DNA is TGTGCCAGCAGCCCCCGGCCGGAGTTCGGGTACAATGAGCAGTTCTTC. Translated: CASSPRPEFGYNEQFF.

The genes are TRBV5-1 and TRBJ1-1; D is unclear. Germline V CDR1 and CDR2: SGHRS, YFSETQ. With 0 bases removed from V and 1 base from J, the gap between germline ends came to 7 bases. This CDR3 has 14 amino acids. This CDR3 reads CASSLAGGNTEAFF. CDR3 DNA: TGCGCCAGCAGCTTGGCCGGCGGGAACACTGAAGCTTTCTTT.

The chain recombines TRBV5-1 with TRBJ1-2, with no clear D. Germline CDR1 is SGHRS and CDR2 is YFSETQ. V gave up 5 bases and J gave up 5 bases, with 19 bases separating them. The CDR3 has 15 residues. CDR3 residues: CASRPFHQANYGYTF. Written as DNA, the CDR3 is TGCGCCAGCAGACCCTTCCACCAGGCAAATTATGGCTACACCTTC.

This clone has more than one count but fewer than ten. This rearrangement joins TRBV6-6 to TRBJ1-5, with TRBD1 as a possible D gene (6 bases). V was trimmed by 4 bases and J by 5 bases, leaving 9 bases between them. The CDR3 is 13 amino acids. CDR1 is MNHNY and CDR2 is SVGAGI in the germline V gene (reference sequence). CDR3 in DNA: TGTGCCAGCAGTTCGGGGGCTTATCAGCCCCAGCATTTT. It translates to CASSSGAYQPQHF.

This clone was counted only a few times. The gene calls are TRBV15 and TRBJ2-5, with 9 bases identical to TRBD2. The CDR3 spans 14 residues. The trim removed 7 bases at V and 5 bases at J, leaving 8 bases unmatched. CDR1 and CDR2 from the germline V gene are LNHNV and YYDKDF (reference sequence). The CDR3 DNA reads TGTGCCACCAAACCTAGCGGGACGCGGGAGACCCAGTACTTC. It translates to CATKPSGTRETQYF. Complete variable domain (other parts from reference TRBV15 and TRBJ2-5): DAMVIQNPRYQVTQFGKPVTLSCSQTLNHNVMYWYQQKSSQAPKLLFHYYDKDFNNEADTPDNFQSRRPNTSFCFLDIRSPGLGDTAMYLCATKPSGTRETQYFGPGTRLLVL.

The CDR3 spells CASSEPGRFLNEQFF. The CDR3 DNA follows: TGCGCCAGCAGTGAGCCAGGTCGGTTTTTAAATGAGCAGTTCTTC. The chain employs TRBV10-2 and TRBJ2-1; D gene unclear. The V gene's germline CDR1 is WSHSY and CDR2 SAAADI. This CDR3 is built from 15 residues. V was trimmed by 2 bases and J by 7 bases, leaving 15 bases between them.

The chain carries TRBV11-2 and TRBJ2-1; D is tentatively TRBD1 or TRBD2 (5 bases each). The CDR3 spans 17 residues. Deletions cut 7 bases from V and 1 base from J, with 20 bases between. Looked up from germline, CDR1 is SGHAT and CDR2 is FQNNGV. For the CDR3, the DNA is TGTGCCAGCACACTGGGCCGGGGCCGACGATCCTACAATGAGCAGTTCTTC. Protein product: CASTLGRGRRSYNEQFF.

CDR3 protein: CASSLSTQGSYGYTF. The DNA of the CDR3 is TGTGCCAGCAGCTTATCAACCCAGGGTAGCTATGGCTACACCTTC. The chain uses TRBV7-9 and TRBJ1-2; D possibly corresponds to TRBD1 (5 bases). CDR3 length: 15 residues. V lost 2 bases and J lost 4, with 14 bases in between. Germline V gene lookup returns CDR1 SEHNR and CDR2 FQNEAQ (reference sequence).

The rearrangement links TRBV7-9 to TRBJ2-1; a weak D match, TRBD1 (7 bases). Germline lookup yields CDR1 SEHNR and CDR2 FQNEAQ (reference sequence). This CDR3 contains 16 residues. Trimming shortened V by 1 base and J by 1 base, and 11 bases separated the two germline ends. The CDR3 sequence: CASSLGQGGSYNEQFF. CDR3 in DNA: TGTGCCAGCAGCTTAGGCCAGGGGGGATCCTACAATGAGCAGTTCTTC.

The sample holds one count of this clone. The V call is TRBV10-2, the J call TRBJ2-1; 10 bases are a match to TRBD2. The junction had 4 bases not matched to a gene; V was cut back by 5 bases and J by 0 bases. CDR1 is WSHSY and CDR2 is SAAADI in the germline V gene. This CDR3 contains 16 residues. The CDR3, as DNA: TGCGCCAGCAGTCGTAGCGGGGGGAGCTCCTACAATGAGCAGTTCTTC. It translates to CASSRSGGSSYNEQFF.

This clone was detected only a few times. J is TRBJ2-2 and V is TRBV4-1; TRBD2 agrees at 12 bases. The junction had 10 bases not matched to a gene; V was cut back by 2 bases and J by 6 bases. The CDR3 runs to 18 residues. The germline V gene encodes CDR1 MGHRA and CDR2 YSYEKL. The CDR3 is CASSQRELAGGGSGELFF. The CDR3 DNA reads TGCGCCAGCAGCCAACGCGAACTAGCGGGAGGTGGTTCCGGGGAGCTGTTTTTT.